These 27 T cell receptor beta chains share one sample of origin, sequenced in a study of CD8 T cells in ankylosing spondylitis. Each CDR3 protein is one row after TCRdb ran MiXCR on the 5' RACE reads. The sample has around 480,000 distinct CDR3 sequences; about 15% are singletons. No antigen is known for these receptors. Study findings and constraints: Ankylosing spondylitis blood seemed to carry a telltale TCR beta motif made of eight or nine highly homologous variants.

The sample comprised blood, either unsorted or a sorted T cell fraction (not recorded which). Every receptor here comes from a male donor with ankylosing spondylitis.

This clonotype was seen a handful of times. The V call is TRBV29-1, the J call TRBJ1-6, with 9 bases matching TRBD1. The CDR3 loop spans 16 amino acids. Germline CDR1 and CDR2: SQVTM and ANQGSEA. Trimming removed 8 bases from V and 8 bases from J; junction bases left unmatched: 16. The CDR3 nucleotides are TGCAGCCCTTCCTGGCCAGGGACAGGGTCTGATTCACCCCTCCACTTT. Encoded protein: CSPSWPGTGSDSPLHF.

V gene TRBV6-1 combines with J gene TRBJ2-4; D might be TRBD1 (6 bases). Germline lookup yields CDR1 MNHNS and CDR2 SASEGT. Trimming left V 6 bases short and J 0 bases short, with 15 bases between. The CDR3 contains 16 residues. CDR3 nucleotides: TGTGCCAGCAGCACCGGACAGACCATAGCCAAAAACATTCAGTACTTC. This gives the protein CASSTGQTIAKNIQYF.

This clonotype has just a few counts. The chain joins TRBV5-1 to TRBJ2-3, with TRBD2 matching over 13 bases. The CDR3 runs to 16 residues. CDR1 is SGHRS, CDR2 YFSETQ, per germline. With 7 bases clipped from V and 4 bases from J, the junction kept 9 bases outside the gene matches. CDR3 residues: CASGFGTSGMSDTQYF. The CDR3, as DNA: TGCGCCAGCGGATTTGGGACTAGCGGGATGTCAGATACGCAGTATTTT.

This sequence joins TRBV6-2 or TRBV6-3 and TRBJ1-1; D call uncertain. The CDR3 sequence is 12 residues long. Deletions cut 6 bases from V and 11 bases from J, with 16 bases between. Germline lookup yields CDR1 MNHEY and CDR2 SVGEGT. CDR3 in DNA: TGTGCCAGCAGCCAACAGCCAGACGCGGCTTTCTTT. It yields the protein CASSQQPDAAFF.

The chain employs TRBV12-3 or TRBV12-4 and TRBJ1-2, with 9 bases that match TRBD1. The CDR3 runs 14 residues. Trimming removed 6 bases from V and 6 bases from J; junction bases left unmatched: 8. The CDR3, as DNA: TGTGCCAGCAGCAACGGACAGGGGCCCGATGGCTACACCTTC. It encodes CASSNGQGPDGYTF.

This clonotype was seen a few times. V is TRBV6-2 or TRBV6-3 and J is TRBJ1-1, with a possible D match to TRBD1 (6 bases). There are 12 residues in the CDR3. The ends were cut back, 8 bases at V and 5 bases at J, with 12 bases in the middle. The germline CDR1 and CDR2 sequences are MNHEY and SVGEGT. The CDR3 coding sequence is TGTGCCAGCCGGGGGCGAGGGACTGAAGCTTTCTTT. Translated, it gives CASRGRGTEAFF.

V gene TRBV30 combines with J gene TRBJ1-2; tentative D call: TRBD1 (6 bases). Germline CDR1 and CDR2: GTSNPN and SVGIG (reference sequence). CDR3 size: 11 residues. The V gene lost 1 base and the J gene lost 7 bases, with 7 bases spanning the gap. The CDR3 is CAWSDRVGYTF. CDR3 DNA sequence: TGTGCCTGGAGTGACAGGGTTGGCTACACCTTC.

This chain joins TRBV10-3 and TRBJ2-5; D might be TRBD1 (6 bases). V lost 10 bases, J lost 2 bases, and 20 bases lay in between. The CDR3 totals 15 residues. The germline V gene encodes CDR1 ENHRY and CDR2 SYGVKD. In nucleotides, the CDR3 is TGTGCCACCCTAGGGGGACGGACGTTTCAAGAGACCCAGTACTTC. Translation gives CATLGGRTFQETQYF.

The V and J genes are TRBV29-1 and TRBJ2-7; D gene unclear. V was pared by 5 bases and J by 3 bases, with 11 bases between. The length of the CDR3 is 12 residues. From germline, CDR1 is SQVTM and CDR2 ANQGSEA. In nucleotides, the CDR3 is TGCAGCGTTCTGGAGTTCGGCTACGAGCAGTACTTC. Translation gives CSVLEFGYEQYF.

V and J are TRBV7-6 and TRBJ2-7; D gene unclear. CDR3 length equals 13 residues. Germline V gene data show CDR1 as SGHVS and CDR2 as FNYEAQ. Deletions cut 2 bases from V and 4 bases from J, with 9 bases between. CDR3 protein: CASSLNPQYEQYF. DNA of the CDR3: TGTGCCAGCAGCTTAAACCCCCAGTACGAGCAGTACTTC.

The DNA of the CDR3 is TGCGCCAGCAGCCCAAGCGGGGGGGGCTCTGGGGCCAACGTCCTGACTTTC. It yields the protein CASSPSGGGSGANVLTF. The chain couples TRBV5-1 to TRBJ2-6, with 10 bases lining up with TRBD2. This CDR3 has 17 amino acids. V lost 4 bases to trimming and J lost 0 bases; unmatched junction nucleotides: 4. Germline lookup yields CDR1 SGHRS and CDR2 YFSETQ.

For the CDR3, the DNA is TGTGCCAGCAGTTACCTTACGAGCGGGGAGCAGTACTTC. Its protein is CASSYLTSGEQYF. This chain links TRBV6-6 with TRBJ2-7; TRBD2 is a possible D gene (6 bases). The V gene lost 2 bases and the J gene lost 7 bases, with 12 bases spanning the gap. The CDR3 is 13 residues long. Germline V CDR1 and CDR2: MNHNY, SVGAGI (reference sequence).

The J gene is TRBJ1-5, the V gene TRBV3-1; TRBD1 is a possible D gene (5 bases). CDR1 LGHDT and CDR2 YNNKEL come from the germline V gene (reference sequence). The CDR3 is 14 amino acids. With 0 bases removed from V and 6 bases from J, the gap between germline ends came to 9 bases. The CDR3 region is CASSQDWGVQPQHF. In DNA form, the CDR3 reads TGTGCCAGCAGCCAAGATTGGGGGGTTCAGCCCCAGCATTTT.

A word on this clonotype: Because it lacks the conserved phenylalanine or tryptophan at the end, this CDR3 is likely a read error. The chain combines TRBV12-3 or TRBV12-4 with TRBJ1-1; D possibly corresponds to TRBD1 (5 bases). Trimming removed 5 bases at V and 0 bases at J, with 7 bases between. The length of the CDR3 is 13 residues. The CDR3 DNA reads TGTGCCAGCAGTAGGGGACTGAACACTGAAGCTTTCCTT. Amino acid sequence: CASSRGLNTEAFL.

The chain is built from TRBV6-5 and TRBJ2-7; 9 bases fit TRBD1. The ends lost 2 bases at V and 1 base at J; junction bases unmatched: 3. The CDR3 contains 15 residues. The V gene's germline CDR1 is MNHEY and CDR2 SVGAGI. Here the CDR3 DNA reads TGTGCCAGCAGTTACGCCGGGACAGGGTCCTACGAGCAGTACTTC. Its protein product is CASSYAGTGSYEQYF.

Ten or more counts support this clonotype. The chain combines TRBV20-1 with TRBJ2-1; 10 nucleotides line up with TRBD1. This CDR3 spans 15 amino acids. CDR1 is DFQATT, CDR2 SNEGSKA, per germline (reference sequence). V trimming: 3 bases; J trimming: 6 bases; junction bases outside the gene matches: 8. The CDR3 spells CSASAGQGISNEQFF. In DNA, the CDR3 is TGCAGTGCTAGCGCGGGACAGGGGATATCCAATGAGCAGTTCTTC.

The chain is built from TRBV20-1 and TRBJ2-1; TRBD2 is a possible D gene (6 bases). V lost 5 bases to trimming and J lost 9 bases, with 14 bases between them. Germline CDR1 and CDR2: DFQATT and SNEGSKA (reference sequence). The CDR3 sequence is 12 residues long. The CDR3 DNA is TGCAGTGCTCCGGGAGTAATGGGTGAGCAGTTCTTC. Its protein is CSAPGVMGEQFF.

This clonotype has more than one count but fewer than ten. This chain links TRBV28 with TRBJ1-6; no clear D. The CDR3 is 13 residues long. CDR1 is MDHEN and CDR2 is SYDVKM in the germline V gene. The V gene lost 5 bases and the J gene lost 14 bases, with 16 bases spanning the gap. CDR3 sequence: CASSLGPIRTLHF. CDR3 DNA: TGTGCCAGCAGTCTCGGACCCATTCGGACCCTCCACTTT.

The chain recombines TRBV6-1 with TRBJ2-1; 10 bases are a match to TRBD1. Losses at the gene ends were 7 bases for V and 6 bases for J; bases not matched to a gene: 6. The CDR3 is 14 residues long. CDR1 and CDR2 from the germline V gene are MNHNS and SASEGT. CDR3 region: CASKGTGAGNEQFF. The CDR3 DNA reads TGTGCCAGCAAGGGGACAGGGGCGGGCAATGAGCAGTTCTTC.

This chain connects TRBV2 to TRBJ2-2, with D possibly TRBD1 on 6 matching bases. Germline loops: CDR1 SNHLY, CDR2 FYNNEI. Trimming shortened V by 7 bases and J by 6 bases, and 18 bases separated the two germline ends. The CDR3 spans 15 residues. For the CDR3, the DNA is TGTGCCAGCACTGAGGACAGTTCCTACCCCGGGGAGCTGTTTTTT. Translation gives CASTEDSSYPGELFF.

This clonotype was observed at least ten times. This chain uses TRBV12-3 or TRBV12-4 with TRBJ1-5, with D possibly matching TRBD1 (5 bases). V was cut by 1 base and J by 5 bases, with 6 bases left in between. CDR3 length: 13 amino acids. DNA of the CDR3: TGTGCCAGCAGTTTAGGGGGGTATCAGCCCCAGCATTTT. Translating it yields CASSLGGYQPQHF.

The rearrangement uses TRBV20-1 and TRBJ2-3, with 12 positions matching TRBD2. The trim removed 6 bases at V and 2 bases at J, leaving 12 bases unmatched. Germline V gives CDR1 DFQATT, CDR2 SNEGSKA (reference sequence). This CDR3 contains 17 residues. The CDR3 DNA sequence: TGCAGTGCCACCGGGTCTAGCGGGGGGGCATTCACAGATACGCAGTATTTT. Amino acids: CSATGSSGGAFTDTQYF.

CDR3 in amino acids: CASSLISLGQGGRAFF. In nucleotides, the CDR3 is TGTGCCAGCAGCTTGATATCACTGGGACAGGGTGGTCGTGCTTTCTTT. The chain links TRBV5-6 to TRBJ1-1; TRBD1 matches at 9 bases. This CDR3 is built from 16 residues. With 1 base clipped from V and 11 bases from J, the junction kept 15 bases outside the gene matches. The V gene's germline CDR1 is SGHDT and CDR2 YYEEEE.

This clonotype appeared a few times. J is TRBJ2-7 and V is TRBV7-2; no reliable D call. The V end lost 1 base, the J end lost 6 bases, and 10 bases lay between the germline ends. The CDR3 runs to 13 residues. From germline, CDR1 is SGHTA and CDR2 FQGNSA. The CDR3 protein is CASSLEGSGEQYF. The CDR3 coding sequence is TGTGCCAGCAGCTTAGAAGGGTCGGGCGAGCAGTACTTC.

The chain carries TRBV12-3 or TRBV12-4 and TRBJ1-6; a possible D gene is TRBD1 (5 bases). CDR3 size: 17 residues. V was pared by 1 base and J by 14 bases, with 24 bases between. CDR3 in amino acids: CASSLEGGVGHTGTLHF. Here the CDR3 DNA reads TGTGCCAGCAGTTTAGAAGGAGGGGTGGGGCACACGGGCACCCTCCACTTT.

This clonotype was counted between two and nine times. The chain couples TRBV5-1 to TRBJ2-1, with D tentatively TRBD1 (6 bases). Germline V lookup: CDR1 SGHRS, CDR2 YFSETQ. Between the trimmed V and J ends, which lost 0 bases and 7 bases, there was a span of 14 bases. The CDR3 runs to 15 residues. CDR3 DNA sequence: TGCGCCAGCAGCTTGGGAGCAGGGGCGGGTAATGAGCAGTTCTTC. Its protein is CASSLGAGAGNEQFF.

This clonotype was observed a handful of times. The chain employs TRBV24-1 and TRBJ1-1, with TRBD1 matching 9 bases. The CDR3 has 16 residues. J gave up 8 bases and V 2 bases, and 11 bases lay outside the gene matches. Per the germline V gene, CDR1 is KGHDR and CDR2 is SFDVKD. The CDR3 reads CATSDSGERTGDEAFF. As DNA, the CDR3 is TGTGCCACCAGTGATTCCGGGGAACGGACAGGGGACGAAGCTTTCTTT.